Ten or more counts support the clone carrying this T cell receptor beta chain. Antigen: not known. The data originate from a study of early T cells in non-severe SARS-CoV-2 infection. The study's findings and limits: The VDJdb matching leaned toward anti-spike CD8 responses and overlooked private and CD4 specificities.

Unique molecular identifiers tagged individual cDNA molecules. TCRdb re-called the 5' RACE reads through MiXCR, storing one row per CDR3 protein. The repertoire holds tens of thousands of distinct CDR3 sequences, with about 9.4% as singletons. Germline CDR1 and CDR2: LGHDT and YNNKEL (reference sequence). Trimming left V 4 bases short and J 7 bases short, with 17 bases between. This CDR3 contains 14 residues. This sequence originates from an adult who was a healthcare worker with PCR-confirmed SARS-CoV-2 infection or an uninfected control (not recorded which). The J gene is TRBJ2-7, the V gene TRBV3-1; D possibly matches TRBD1 or TRBD2 (5 bases each). The material sequenced was whole blood. CDR3 loop: CASSPMSGTEEQYF. As DNA, the CDR3 is TGTGCCAGCAGCCCAATGTCAGGGACGGAGGAGCAGTACTTC.